The rows below give T cell receptor beta chains drawn from one sample of a study of blood T cell repertoires in COVID-19. Clones were sequenced by immunoSEQ multiplex PCR, and TCRdb holds only the in-frame ones, with some missing. The sample holds some 230,000 clones, about 83% seen once. Source material: peripheral blood. The receptors were sampled from a woman between 50 and 59 years old with acute or convalescent COVID-19. The CDR3 runs from the conserved cysteine through the conserved F or W. The D gene is left open where the match is weak. For some rows the clone size is stated as once, few or many, or as a class when expanded; others skip it.

D gene: TRBD1; J gene: TRBJ2-7; V gene: TRBV7-8; clone size: -; CDR3 DNA: TGTGCCAGCTCCGAAGGACGAACCAGGGGGCGTGTCGAGCAGTACTTC; CDR3 protein: CASSEGRTRGRVEQYF
D gene: -; J gene: TRBJ1-1; V gene: TRBV5-1; clone size: -; CDR3 DNA: TGCGCCAGCAGCCGAGCCACGGACACCGAAGCTTTCTTT; CDR3 protein: CASSRATDTEAFF
D gene: TRBD1; J gene: TRBJ2-3; V gene: TRBV28; clone size: -; CDR3 DNA: TGTGCCAGCCGGGGACAGGGAGAGAATACGCAGTATTTT; CDR3 protein: CASRGQGENTQYF
D gene: -; J gene: TRBJ2-1; V gene: TRBV11-2; clone size: once; CDR3 DNA: TGTGCCAGCAGCTTTGGCGGCAGCTCCTACAATGAGCAGTTCTTC; CDR3 protein: CASSFGGSSYNEQFF
D gene: TRBD1; J gene: TRBJ1-5; V gene: TRBV27; clone size: -; CDR3 DNA: TGTGCCAGCAGTGGACAGGGAAGGGATCAGCCCCAGCATTTT; CDR3 protein: CASSGQGRDQPQHF
D gene: TRBD1; J gene: TRBJ2-7; V gene: TRBV7-9; clone size: -; CDR3 DNA: TGTGCCAGCAGCGTAACCGGGACAGGGACCTCCTACGAGCAGTACTTC; CDR3 protein: CASSVTGTGTSYEQYF
D gene: TRBD2; J gene: TRBJ2-1; V gene: TRBV7-9; clone size: -; CDR3 DNA: TGTGCCAGCAGCTTACTAGCGGTGGGCAATGAGCAGTTCTTC; CDR3 protein: CASSLLAVGNEQFF
D gene: TRBD2; J gene: TRBJ2-4; V gene: TRBV7-9; clone size: -; CDR3 DNA: TGTGCCAGCAGCTTAGCGCTGGCGGGGGGGCCAGAGGCCAAAAACATTCAGTACTTC; CDR3 protein: CASSLALAGGPEAKNIQYF
D gene: TRBD2; J gene: TRBJ2-7; V gene: TRBV19; clone size: -; CDR3 DNA: TGTGCCAGTAGTATCCCCGGCGATCCCGGGAGGGACGAGCAGTACTTC; CDR3 protein: CASSIPGDPGRDEQYF
D gene: TRBD2; J gene: TRBJ2-3; V gene: TRBV6-6; clone size: -; CDR3 DNA: TGTGCCAGCAGTTATGGGACTAGCGGCACAGATACGCAGTATTTT; CDR3 protein: CASSYGTSGTDTQYF
D gene: TRBD2; J gene: TRBJ2-3; V gene: TRBV15; clone size: few; CDR3 DNA: TGTGCCACCAGTCCCGGGCCCGGGACTAGCGGGAGGGGATCAGATACGCAGTATTTT; CDR3 protein: CATSPGPGTSGRGSDTQYF
D gene: -; J gene: TRBJ1-1; V gene: TRBV2; clone size: -; CDR3 DNA: TGTGCCAGCAGTGGCAGGGTGGGGAACACTGAAGCTTTCTTT; CDR3 protein: CASSGRVGNTEAFF
D gene: TRBD1; J gene: TRBJ2-7; V gene: TRBV30; clone size: -; CDR3 DNA: TGTGCCTGGGGACCGGGACAGTCATTCGAGCAGTACTTC; CDR3 protein: CAWGPGQSFEQYF
D gene: -; J gene: TRBJ2-5; V gene: TRBV7-2; clone size: -; CDR3 DNA: TGTGCCAGCAGCTTAGGATGGCAGGGGAGGACCCAGTACTTC; CDR3 protein: CASSLGWQGRTQYF
D gene: -; J gene: TRBJ2-1; V gene: TRBV27; clone size: -; CDR3 DNA: TGTGCCAGCAGTTCGGTTGGCAGGGCCTACAATGAGCAGTTCTTC; CDR3 protein: CASSSVGRAYNEQFF
D gene: -; J gene: TRBJ1-6; V gene: TRBV5-1; clone size: few; CDR3 DNA: TGCGCCAGCACCCCGTCGGGAGGGCGGGTGTCCCTCCACTTT; CDR3 protein: CASTPSGGRVSLHF
D gene: TRBD1; J gene: TRBJ1-2; V gene: TRBV7-9; clone size: -; CDR3 DNA: TGTGCCAGCAGCTCTCCTGCTAGGGGGCGACGGTATGGCTACACCTTC; CDR3 protein: CASSSPARGRRYGYTF
D gene: -; J gene: TRBJ1-2; V gene: TRBV7-2; clone size: -; CDR3 DNA: TGTGCCAGCAGGCTAGGGGGTCGGAACTATGGCTACACCTTC; CDR3 protein: CASRLGGRNYGYTF
D gene: -; J gene: TRBJ1-1; V gene: TRBV28; clone size: -; CDR3 DNA: TGTGCCAGCAGTATGACAGCGACCGGCGACACTGAAGCTTTCTTT; CDR3 protein: CASSMTATGDTEAFF
D gene: TRBD2; J gene: TRBJ2-5; V gene: TRBV28; clone size: -; CDR3 DNA: TGTGCCAGCAGCTCCGGGACTAGGATACAAGAGACCCAGTACTTC; CDR3 protein: CASSSGTRIQETQYF
D gene: -; J gene: TRBJ1-6; V gene: TRBV28; clone size: -; CDR3 DNA: TGTGCCAGCAAAGGGGCTACAGGGAGCTCCTATAATTCACCCCTCCACTTT; CDR3 protein: CASKGATGSSYNSPLHF
D gene: TRBD1; J gene: TRBJ1-5; V gene: TRBV18; clone size: -; CDR3 DNA: TGTGCCAGCTCACCAGGGACAGCTGATAGCAATCAGCCCCAGCATTTT; CDR3 protein: CASSPGTADSNQPQHF
D gene: TRBD1; J gene: TRBJ2-5; V gene: TRBV9; clone size: -; CDR3 DNA: TGTGCCAGCAGCGTCGGGGACAGGGGCGTCCAGTACTTC; CDR3 protein: CASSVGDRGVQYF
D gene: TRBD1; J gene: TRBJ1-1; V gene: TRBV19; clone size: -; CDR3 DNA: TGTGCCAGTAGAAGACCCCCGGGACAGGGGACCTCCACTGAAGCTTTCTTT; CDR3 protein: CASRRPPGQGTSTEAFF
D gene: TRBD1; J gene: TRBJ1-2; V gene: TRBV28; clone size: -; CDR3 DNA: TGTGCCAGCAGTTTGCCACAGGGGGCGACTGGCTACACCTTC; CDR3 protein: CASSLPQGATGYTF
D gene: TRBD1; J gene: TRBJ2-7; V gene: TRBV7-9; clone size: -; CDR3 DNA: TGTGCCAGCAGCTTAGTGACAGGGTCCTACGAGCAGTACTTC; CDR3 protein: CASSLVTGSYEQYF
D gene: -; J gene: TRBJ2-1; V gene: TRBV5-5; clone size: -; CDR3 DNA: TGTGCCAGCAGCTTGAACCCCCAGGGGACCTACAATGAGCAGTTCTTC; CDR3 protein: CASSLNPQGTYNEQFF
D gene: -; J gene: TRBJ2-7; V gene: TRBV6-5; clone size: -; CDR3 DNA: TGTGCCAGCAGTTTCAGGGGTCCCTCCTACGAGCAGTACTTC; CDR3 protein: CASSFRGPSYEQYF
D gene: TRBD2; J gene: TRBJ2-4; V gene: TRBV14; clone size: -; CDR3 DNA: TGTGCCAGCAGCCCCGCTCGTGAGCGGGGGGGAGCCAAAAACATTCAGTACTTC; CDR3 protein: CASSPARERGGAKNIQYF
D gene: TRBD2; J gene: TRBJ2-5; V gene: TRBV11-2; clone size: -; CDR3 DNA: TGTGCCAGCAGCTTAGGTTTCCTAGCGGGCGTGCAGACCCAGTACTTC; CDR3 protein: CASSLGFLAGVQTQYF
D gene: TRBD1; J gene: TRBJ1-6; V gene: TRBV6-2/TRBV6-3; clone size: -; CDR3 DNA: TGTGCCAGCAGTTACTCGACGACAGGGCGTAGGTCACCCCTCCACTTT; CDR3 protein: CASSYSTTGRRSPLHF
D gene: -; J gene: TRBJ2-5; V gene: TRBV2; clone size: -; CDR3 DNA: TGTGCCAGCGCGGGGGCCGGTGAGACCCAGTACTTC; CDR3 protein: CASAGAGETQYF
D gene: -; J gene: TRBJ2-7; V gene: TRBV5-4; clone size: -; CDR3 DNA: TGTGCCAGCAGCCAGGACAACTCCTACGAGCAGTACTTC; CDR3 protein: CASSQDNSYEQYF
D gene: TRBD1; J gene: TRBJ1-1; V gene: TRBV19; clone size: -; CDR3 DNA: TGTGCCAGTAACAGGGGGAGGATCACTGAAGCTTTCTTT; CDR3 protein: CASNRGRITEAFF
D gene: -; J gene: TRBJ2-2; V gene: TRBV28; clone size: -; CDR3 DNA: TGTGCCAGCAGTTTTCGGGGAAACACCGGGGAGCTGTTTTTT; CDR3 protein: CASSFRGNTGELFF
D gene: -; J gene: TRBJ1-5; V gene: TRBV28; clone size: once; CDR3 DNA: TGTGCCAGCAGACCCTCGGGCGGGCAGCCCCAGCATTTT; CDR3 protein: CASRPSGGQPQHF
D gene: TRBD1; J gene: TRBJ1-2; V gene: TRBV28; clone size: -; CDR3 DNA: TGTGCCAGCAGTAATCTCGGTGGGGGGACAGGGAGACACGGCTACACCTTC; CDR3 protein: CASSNLGGGTGRHGYTF
D gene: -; J gene: TRBJ1-2; V gene: TRBV12-3/TRBV12-4; clone size: -; CDR3 DNA: TGTGCCAGCAGTGCACTCATTTACTATGGCTACACCTTC; CDR3 protein: CASSALIYYGYTF
D gene: -; J gene: TRBJ2-2; V gene: TRBV25-1; clone size: -; CDR3 DNA: TGTGCCAGCAGCCCGTTCGGGGGCGGGAGTAACACCGGGGAGCTGTTTTTT; CDR3 protein: CASSPFGGGSNTGELFF
D gene: -; J gene: TRBJ1-6; V gene: TRBV28; clone size: once; CDR3 DNA: TGTGCCAGCAGTTTATTGACAGCCACCTATAATTCACCCCTCCACTTT; CDR3 protein: CASSLLTATYNSPLHF
D gene: -; J gene: TRBJ2-7; V gene: TRBV7-9; clone size: -; CDR3 DNA: TGTGCCAGCAGCTTAGTTCCTTCCTACGAGCAGTACTTC; CDR3 protein: CASSLVPSYEQYF
D gene: TRBD1; J gene: TRBJ2-5; V gene: TRBV3-1/TRBV3-2; clone size: -; CDR3 DNA: TGTGCCAGCAGCCGACAAAGGGGACAGGGTGGGGAGACCCAGTACTTC; CDR3 protein: CASSRQRGQGGETQYF
D gene: -; J gene: TRBJ2-3; V gene: TRBV19; clone size: -; CDR3 DNA: TGTGCCAGTAGACCAAGGGGCCGCGATACGCAGTATTTT; CDR3 protein: CASRPRGRDTQYF
D gene: -; J gene: TRBJ1-5; V gene: TRBV7-9; clone size: -; CDR3 DNA: TGTGCCAGCAGCCCCGGAGACATGGGAGATCAGCCCCAGCATTTT; CDR3 protein: CASSPGDMGDQPQHF
D gene: -; J gene: TRBJ2-7; V gene: TRBV5-1; clone size: -; CDR3 DNA: TGCGCCAGCAGCCCCCGGGGCAGGGGTCAGGAAGGCGAGCAGTACTTC; CDR3 protein: CASSPRGRGQEGEQYF
D gene: TRBD2; J gene: TRBJ2-7; V gene: TRBV14; clone size: once; CDR3 DNA: TGTGCCAGCAGCCAATACGGGACTACCTCCTACGAGCAGTACTTC; CDR3 protein: CASSQYGTTSYEQYF
D gene: TRBD2; J gene: TRBJ2-3; V gene: TRBV24-1; clone size: -; CDR3 DNA: TGTGCCACCAGTGAGAGACTAGCGGGAGGTGGAGATACGCAGTATTTT; CDR3 protein: CATSERLAGGGDTQYF
D gene: -; J gene: TRBJ1-1; V gene: TRBV28; clone size: -; CDR3 DNA: TGTGCCAGCAGTTCACGGGGCACTGAAGCTTTCTTT; CDR3 protein: CASSSRGTEAFF
D gene: -; J gene: TRBJ1-2; V gene: TRBV6-5; clone size: -; CDR3 DNA: TGTGCCAGCAGTTACTCTTGGTCAGGGTTTCCTGGCTACACCTTC; CDR3 protein: CASSYSWSGFPGYTF
D gene: -; J gene: TRBJ1-1; V gene: TRBV4-1; clone size: -; CDR3 DNA: TGCGCCAGCAGCCAAATGCGCCCAGGGCGCCCGACTGAAGCTTTCTTT; CDR3 protein: CASSQMRPGRPTEAFF
D gene: TRBD1; J gene: TRBJ2-7; V gene: TRBV5-1; clone size: -; CDR3 DNA: TGCGCCAGCAGCTTGGGAGAGGGACAGGGGGTTTCCAGCTCCTACGAGCAGTACTTC; CDR3 protein: CASSLGEGQGVSSSYEQYF